These 28 T cell receptor beta chains came from one sample sequenced in a study of T cell changes during pregnancy in multiple sclerosis. Sequencing was performed with immunoSEQ multiplex PCR; in TCRdb, only in-frame clones are kept and a portion is missing. This table holds 40,000 or so clones, about 92% found once. This material consisted of CD4+ T cells from peripheral blood mononuclear cells, taken in the third trimester of pregnancy. The origin of the receptors is a female donor with multiple sclerosis, enrolled in a pregnancy study.

The V gene is TRBV18, the J gene TRBJ2-7, with 10 nucleotides matching TRBD1. From germline, CDR1 is KGHSH and CDR2 LQKENI. The junction had 9 bases not matched to a gene; V was cut back by 4 bases and J by 3 bases. The CDR3 runs to 16 residues. CDR3 sequence (DNA): TGTGCCAGCTCACGAGGGACAGGGGCTCAGGGCTACGAGCAGTACTTC. It translates to CASSRGTGAQGYEQYF.

The rearrangement uses TRBV6-5 and TRBJ2-7; D might be TRBD2 (6 bases). Germline V gives CDR1 MNHEY, CDR2 SVGAGI. V lost 0 bases, J lost 5 bases, and 17 bases lay in between. The CDR3 is 16 amino acids. The CDR3 DNA is TGTGCCAGCAGTTACTCATTTAGGAGGGGTAGCGACGAGCAGTACTTC. This encodes CASSYSFRRGSDEQYF.

V is TRBV5-1 and J is TRBJ2-7; 10 bases line up with TRBD2. CDR3 length equals 18 residues. V lost 0 bases to trimming and J lost 7 bases; unmatched junction nucleotides: 16. Germline CDR1 SGHRS, CDR2 YFSETQ. CDR3 amino acids: CASSLVQITSGKVREQYF. The CDR3 DNA is TGCGCCAGCAGCTTGGTACAAATAACTAGCGGGAAGGTGAGAGAGCAGTACTTC. The whole variable domain, remainder taken from reference TRBV5-1 and TRBJ2-7, is KAGVTQTPRYLIKTRGQQVTLSCSPISGHRSVSWYQQTPGQGLQFLFEYFSETQRNKGNFPGRFSGRQFSNSRSEMNVSTLELGDSALYLCASSLVQITSGKVREQYFGPGTRLTVT.

The chain combines TRBV10-3 with TRBJ2-2; 7 bases agree with TRBD2. With 11 bases clipped from V and 4 bases from J, the junction kept 7 bases outside the gene matches. Germline loops: CDR1 ENHRY, CDR2 SYGVKD. There are 13 residues in the CDR3. Written as DNA, the CDR3 is TGTGCCCTTCGGGGGGACCGCACCGGGGAGCTGTTTTTT. It translates to CALRGDRTGELFF.

The genes are TRBV4-2 and TRBJ2-5; TRBD2 matches at 16 bases. V dropped 1 base and J dropped 4; count of bases not matched to a gene: 3. Germline assignment: CDR1 LGHNA and CDR2 YNFKEQ. This CDR3 comprises 17 residues. The CDR3 reads CASSQVGTSGGAETQYF. The CDR3 nucleotides read TGTGCCAGCAGCCAAGTAGGGACTAGCGGGGGGGCAGAGACCCAGTACTTC.

The genes are TRBV5-1 and TRBJ2-7; 9 nucleotides agree with TRBD2. In germline, CDR1 is SGHRS, CDR2 YFSETQ. This CDR3 has 15 amino acids. With 0 bases clipped from V and 7 bases from J, the junction kept 8 bases outside the gene matches. CDR3: CASSLAGGRAGEQYF. The CDR3, as DNA: TGCGCCAGCAGCTTGGCCGGCGGGAGGGCCGGAGAGCAGTACTTC.

The gene calls are TRBV4-3 and TRBJ1-6, with D unclear. From germline, CDR1 is LGHNA and CDR2 YSLEER. Deletions cut 0 bases from V and 3 bases from J, with 3 bases between. The CDR3 has 14 residues. CDR3 region: CASSQDHYNSPLHF. CDR3 in DNA: TGCGCCAGCAGCCAAGATCACTATAATTCACCCCTCCACTTT.

The chain links TRBV7-3 to TRBJ1-2, with D perhaps TRBD1 (5 bases). Germline V lookup: CDR1 SGHTA, CDR2 FQGTGA. V lost 1 base and J 7 bases, leaving 10 bases between the germline ends. This CDR3 has 13 residues. CDR3: CASSLSGAVGYTF. CDR3 sequence (DNA): TGTGCCAGCAGCTTAAGCGGGGCAGTTGGCTACACCTTC.

This clone was detected only once. V is TRBV2 and J is TRBJ2-7, with a weak D call TRBD2 (6 bases). Germline CDR1 reads SNHLY; CDR2 reads FYNNEI. V lost 8 bases and J 0 bases, leaving 20 bases between the germline ends. The CDR3 is 16 residues long. The DNA for the CDR3 is TGTGCCAGCTACCCTTGGAGTAGCGGAAGCTCCTACGAGCAGTACTTC. Translating it yields CASYPWSSGSSYEQYF.

The genes are TRBV5-1 and TRBJ1-2, with D maybe TRBD1 (6 bases). CDR3 length: 15 amino acids. Germline-derived CDR1 and CDR2 are SGHRS and YFSETQ. Trimming removed 0 bases from V and 6 bases from J, with 15 bases in between. CDR3 residues: CASSLDVGGANGYTF. In DNA form, the CDR3 reads TGCGCCAGCAGCTTGGACGTCGGGGGGGCTAATGGCTACACCTTC.

This clone has a single count. The V and J genes are TRBV5-1 and TRBJ2-2, with 11 bases aligning to TRBD1. V trimming: 6 bases; J trimming: 3 bases; junction bases outside the gene matches: 7. The germline V gene encodes CDR1 SGHRS and CDR2 YFSETQ. The CDR3 consists of 16 residues. CDR3 in amino acids: CASNSGQGAYTGELFF. The CDR3 DNA follows: TGCGCCAGCAACTCTGGACAGGGGGCCTACACCGGGGAGCTGTTTTTT.

This clone has only one observation. The junction shows a germline mismatch at one end, possibly a read error. The gene calls are TRBV7-9 and TRBJ2-6; D tentatively reads TRBD1 or TRBD2 (6 bases each). This CDR3 contains 19 residues. Germline lookup yields CDR1 SEHNR and CDR2 FQNEAQ (reference sequence). CDR3: CASSLARGSSESGANVLTF. The CDR3 region has the DNA TGTGCCAGCAGCCTAGCGAGGGGGTCGTCCGAATCTGGGGCCAACGTCCTGACTTTC.

The V call is TRBV2, the J call TRBJ2-3; tentative D call: TRBD2 (6 bases). CDR1 and CDR2 from the germline V gene are SNHLY and FYNNEI. The V gene lost 2 bases and the J gene lost 13 bases, with 19 bases spanning the gap. The CDR3 consists of 14 residues. The CDR3 nucleotides read TGTGCCAGCAGTGAAACAGCGGGTGGGACCCTGAAGTATTTT. Encoded protein: CASSETAGGTLKYF.

This chain joins TRBV10-1 and TRBJ2-7; 7 bases fit TRBD2. CDR3 length equals 13 residues. The germline CDR1 and CDR2 sequences are WNHNN and SYGVQD (reference sequence). The trim removed 8 bases at V and 2 bases at J, leaving 6 bases unmatched. The CDR3 sequence is CASSHREAYEQYF. The CDR3 nucleotides read TGCGCCAGCTCTCATCGGGAGGCCTACGAGCAGTACTTC.

The chain is built from TRBV7-7 and TRBJ1-4; no definite D call. CDR1 and CDR2 (germline): SSHAT, FNYEAQ (reference sequence). V lost 1 base, J lost 4 bases, and 7 bases lay in between. This CDR3 contains 14 residues. The DNA for the CDR3 is TGTGCCAGCAGCTTAGGGCCGAATAATGAAAAACTGTTTTTT. Its translation: CASSLGPNNEKLFF.

The chain is built from TRBV7-3 and TRBJ2-5; 15 nucleotides line up with TRBD2. With V trimmed by 4 bases and J by 2 bases, 2 bases remained unmatched. The CDR3 totals 16 residues. Germline V gene sequence: CDR1 SGHTA, CDR2 FQGTGA. The CDR3 bases are TGTGCCAGCAGCTCAGGACTAGCGGGGGGGCAAGAGACCCAGTACTTC. Amino acids: CASSSGLAGGQETQYF.

This clone turned up a few times. The CDR3 sequence: CAISSRRGNQPQHF. The CDR3 DNA is TGTGCCATCAGCTCCCGGAGGGGCAATCAGCCCCAGCATTTT. This sequence joins TRBV10-3 and TRBJ1-5; D is undetermined. The V and J ends lost 6 bases and 2 bases respectively, with 11 bases between them. The length of the CDR3 is 14 residues. CDR1 and CDR2 (germline): ENHRY, SYGVKD.

The chain combines TRBV5-1 with TRBJ1-6; D remains unclear. Germline lookup yields CDR1 SGHRS and CDR2 YFSETQ. There are 15 residues in the CDR3. With 4 bases removed from V and 5 bases from J, the gap between germline ends came to 13 bases. In DNA form, the CDR3 reads TGCGCCAGCAGCCGGGAGGCCGCGGATAATTCACCCCTCCACTTT. It is translated as CASSREAADNSPLHF.

The rearrangement joins TRBV19 to TRBJ2-5; 7 nucleotides align to TRBD1. The germline gives CDR1 LNHDA, CDR2 SQIVND (reference sequence). The CDR3 extends over 14 amino acids. J gave up 2 bases and V 4 bases, and 4 bases lay outside the gene matches. The CDR3 bases are TGTGCCAGTAGTACCACGGGACAGCAAGAGACCCAGTACTTC. This gives the protein CASSTTGQQETQYF.

The V and J genes are TRBV10-3 and TRBJ2-3, with 7 bases fitting TRBD2. CDR3 length equals 14 residues. CDR1 is ENHRY and CDR2 is SYGVKD in the germline V gene. Germline trimming cut 6 bases from V and 0 bases from J; bases unmatched to any gene: 3. Written as DNA, the CDR3 is TGTGCCATCAGCCCCGGGGGGAGCACAGATACGCAGTATTTT. Translation: CAISPGGSTDTQYF.

The rearrangement joins TRBV14 to TRBJ1-1, with 7 bases that match TRBD1. V lost 6 bases to trimming and J lost 1 base; unmatched junction nucleotides: 2. Germline V gene lookup returns CDR1 SGHDN and CDR2 FVKESK. CDR3 length: 13 residues. This CDR3 reads CASRRQGNTEAFF. The CDR3 region has the DNA TGTGCCAGCAGACGACAGGGGAACACTGAAGCTTTCTTT.

The J gene is TRBJ2-7, the V gene TRBV29-1; 9 bases map to TRBD2. Losses at the gene ends were 6 bases for V and 2 bases for J; bases not matched to a gene: 17. Germline-derived CDR1 and CDR2 are SQVTM and ANQGSEA. The CDR3 totals 17 residues. CDR3 coding DNA: TGCAGCGTCACCAAGGAGGGTAGCGGGAGCAAACCCTACGAGCAGTACTTC. Translated: CSVTKEGSGSKPYEQYF.

V usage is TRBV2 and J usage is TRBJ1-2, with a weak D call TRBD1 (5 bases). V lost 11 bases and J lost 4, with 14 bases in between. The CDR3 loop spans 12 amino acids. The germline CDR1 and CDR2 sequences are SNHLY and FYNNEI. For the CDR3, the DNA is TGTGCCGGCGATGTGGGGGGCTATGGCTACACCTTC. This translates into CAGDVGGYGYTF.

V and J are TRBV5-5 and TRBJ2-1, with 11 bases that match TRBD2. The CDR3 loop spans 17 amino acids. Germline lookup yields CDR1 SGHKS and CDR2 YYEKEE (reference sequence). The V and J ends lost 4 bases and 10 bases, in that order; junction bases with no gene match: 16. CDR3: CASSNPALGLAGKEQFF. The DNA of the CDR3 is TGTGCCAGCAGCAACCCGGCGTTAGGACTAGCGGGTAAAGAGCAGTTCTTC. Variable domain in full (rest from reference TRBV5-5 and TRBJ2-1): DAGVTQSPTHLIKTRGQQVTLRCSPISGHKSVSWYQQVLGQGPQFIFQYYEKEERGRGNFPDRFSARQFPNYSSELNVNALLLGDSALYLCASSNPALGLAGKEQFFGPGTRLTVL.

This clone has a single count. The J gene is TRBJ1-1, the V gene TRBV27; D not certain. V gave up 8 bases and J gave up 2 bases, with 18 bases separating them. The CDR3 has 15 residues. Germline CDR1 and CDR2: MNHEY and SMNVEV (reference sequence). The CDR3 DNA reads as TGTGCCAGCTACCGCTGGGCGGGAACAAACACTGAAGCTTTCTTT. Translated: CASYRWAGTNTEAFF.

J is TRBJ2-1 and V is TRBV4-3, with a weak D call TRBD2 (7 bases). The CDR3 is 17 amino acids. The V and J ends lost 4 bases and 4 bases respectively, with 20 bases between them. The germline gives CDR1 LGHNA, CDR2 YSLEER. The CDR3 is CASSRIQGGAGYNEQFF. The CDR3 nucleotides read TGCGCCAGCAGCCGTATACAAGGGGGGGCAGGGTACAATGAGCAGTTCTTC.

The chain employs TRBV29-1 and TRBJ2-1, with 12 bases lining up with TRBD1. This CDR3 contains 13 residues. Germline V CDR1 and CDR2: SQVTM, ANQGSEA. V dropped 6 bases and J dropped 9; count of bases not matched to a gene: 6. This CDR3 is CSVPGQGAGEQFF. For the CDR3, the DNA is TGCAGCGTGCCGGGACAGGGGGCGGGTGAGCAGTTCTTC.

This chain joins TRBV30 and TRBJ2-5; 8 nucleotides align to TRBD2. J gave up 4 bases and V 6 bases, and 4 bases lay outside the gene matches. The CDR3 totals 12 residues. Germline CDR1 reads GTSNPN; CDR2 reads SVGIG (reference sequence). CDR3: CACALAGETQYF. Written as DNA, the CDR3 is TGTGCCTGCGCCCTAGCGGGAGAGACCCAGTACTTC. The full variable domain, completed using reference TRBV30 and TRBJ2-5, is SQTIHQWPATLVQPVGSPLSLECTVEGTSNPNLYWYRQAAGRGLQLLFYSVGIGQISSEVPQNLSASRPQDRQFILSSKKLLLSDSGFYLCACALAGETQYFGPGTRLLVL.